This T cell receptor beta chain was observed in a study of T cells expressing NK-cell markers. Study information: Sorted CD3+CD56-NKG2C+, CD3+CD56+NKG2C- and CD3+CD56+NKG2C+ T cells were the source of the TCR beta repertoires.

In the case of this clonotype: Its specificity is unknown.

CDR3 length: 14 residues. Germline V gene sequence: CDR1 MNHEY, CDR2 SMNVEV (reference sequence). TCRdb reanalyzed the 5' RACE reads, giving one entry per CDR3 protein sequence and no DNA. The listing records some 280,000 distinct CDR3 sequences. The study's findings and limits: Expanded clones of NKG2C+ T cells had an unclear HCMV specificity. A few donors likewise had their CD3+CD56-NKG2C+ fraction led by these clonotypes.

The gene calls are TRBV27 and TRBJ2-3; TCRdb selects TRBD1, and the lack of DNA leaves this call unchecked. The specimen sequenced was blood T cells: a sorted CD56 or NKG2C T cell subset, CD4+ or CD8+ T cells, or bulk PBMC T cells (not recorded which). This clonotype was obtained from a man aged 18 to 30 in good health. CDR3 sequence: CASSKPPTGGTQYF.